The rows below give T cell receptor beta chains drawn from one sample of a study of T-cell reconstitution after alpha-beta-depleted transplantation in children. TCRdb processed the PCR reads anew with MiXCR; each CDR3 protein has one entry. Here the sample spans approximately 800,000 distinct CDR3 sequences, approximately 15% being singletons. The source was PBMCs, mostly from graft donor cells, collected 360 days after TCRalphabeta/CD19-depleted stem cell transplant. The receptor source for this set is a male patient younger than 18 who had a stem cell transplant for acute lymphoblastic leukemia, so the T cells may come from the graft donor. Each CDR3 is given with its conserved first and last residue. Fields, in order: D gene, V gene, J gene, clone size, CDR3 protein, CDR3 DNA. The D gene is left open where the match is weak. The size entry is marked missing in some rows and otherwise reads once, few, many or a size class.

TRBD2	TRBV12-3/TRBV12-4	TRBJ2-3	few	CASSWGLAATDTQYF	TGTGCCAGCAGTTGGGGACTAGCGGCCACAGATACGCAGTATTTT
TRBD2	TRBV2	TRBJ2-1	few	CASSEFLAGHNEQFF	TGTGCCAGCAGTGAATTTCTAGCGGGACACAATGAGCAGTTCTTC
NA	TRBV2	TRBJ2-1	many	CASEDQPSSYNEQFF	TGTGCCAGCGAGGACCAACCTAGCTCCTACAATGAGCAGTTCTTC
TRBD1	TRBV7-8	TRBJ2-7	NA	CASSFLGQSSYEQYF	TGTGCCAGCAGCTTCTTGGGACAGAGCTCCTACGAGCAGTACTTC
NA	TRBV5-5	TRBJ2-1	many	CASSLTGDPQFF	TGTGCCAGCAGCTTGACGGGGGACCCGCAGTTCTTC
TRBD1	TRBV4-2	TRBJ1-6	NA	CASSQDLEGQVLSNSPLHF	TGTGCCAGCAGCCAAGATCTCGAGGGACAGGTTTTGTCTAATTCACCCCTCCACTTT
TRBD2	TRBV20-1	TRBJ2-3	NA	CSASAREAGTDTQYF	TGCAGTGCTAGTGCACGGGAGGCAGGCACAGATACGCAGTATTTT
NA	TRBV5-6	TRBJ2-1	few	CASSPLGPGPPIRGQFF	TGTGCCAGCAGCCCGCTGGGCCCCGGACCACCGATTCGCGGGCAGTTCTTC
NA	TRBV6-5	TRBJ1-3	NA	CASSYGIVPRGAGGNTIYF	TGTGCCAGCAGTTACGGGATCGTGCCGAGGGGGGCCGGTGGAAACACCATATATTTT
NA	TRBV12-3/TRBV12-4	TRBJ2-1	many	CASRRYGEGNEQFF	TGTGCCAGCAGGCGCTACGGAGAGGGCAATGAGCAGTTCTTC
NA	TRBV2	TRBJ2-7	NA	CASKGRYYTTPYEQYF	TGTGCCAGCAAAGGGCGGTATTACACAACCCCCTACGAGCAGTACTTC
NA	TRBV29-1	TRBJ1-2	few	CSVAAGPGYTF	TGCAGCGTTGCCGCAGGGCCGGGCTACACCTTC
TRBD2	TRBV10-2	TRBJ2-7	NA	CASSDEGLAGDEQYF	TGCGCCAGCAGTGATGAGGGACTAGCGGGCGACGAGCAGTACTTC
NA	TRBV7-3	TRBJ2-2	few	CASSPHLVARDTGELFF	TGTGCCAGCAGCCCCCATCTTGTAGCGCGGGATACCGGGGAGCTGTTTTTT
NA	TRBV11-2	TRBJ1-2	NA	CASSLGVLLYGYTF	TGTGCCAGCAGCTTAGGAGTTCTCCTCTATGGCTACACCTTC
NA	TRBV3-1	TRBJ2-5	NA	CASSRSLTQETQYF	TGTGCCAGCAGCCGTAGCCTGACACAAGAGACCCAGTACTTC
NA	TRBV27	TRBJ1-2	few	CASSSRETYGYTF	TGTGCCAGCAGTTCCCGGGAAACCTATGGCTACACCTTC
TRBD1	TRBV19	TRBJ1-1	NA	CASSIARDRNTEAFF	TGTGCCAGTAGTATAGCCCGGGACAGGAACACTGAAGCTTTCTTT
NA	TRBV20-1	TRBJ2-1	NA	CSARDGQGEVNEQFF	TGCAGTGCTAGAGATGGCCAAGGTGAGGTCAATGAGCAGTTCTTC
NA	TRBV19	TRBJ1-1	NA	CASSMGDRPNTEAFF	TGTGCCAGTAGTATGGGGGACCGCCCGAACACTGAAGCTTTCTTT
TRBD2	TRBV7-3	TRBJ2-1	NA	CASSYDQLTSGGEQFF	TGTGCCAGCAGCTACGACCAACTTACTAGCGGGGGTGAGCAGTTCTTC
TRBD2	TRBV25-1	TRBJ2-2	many	CASRGGRVWNTGELFF	TGTGCCAGCAGAGGTGGGAGGGTCTGGAACACCGGGGAGCTGTTTTTT
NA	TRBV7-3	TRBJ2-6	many	CASSKKGGTGANVLTF	TGTGCCAGCAGCAAAAAAGGAGGCACTGGGGCCAACGTCCTGACTTTC
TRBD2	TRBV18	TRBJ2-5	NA	CASSRAGTSGETQYF	TGTGCCAGCTCAAGAGCGGGGACTAGCGGGGAGACCCAGTACTTC
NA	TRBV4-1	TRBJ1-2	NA	CASSHPWKLDGYTF	TGCGCCAGCAGCCATCCGTGGAAGTTAGATGGCTACACCTTC
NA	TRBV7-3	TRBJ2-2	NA	CASSLKGGSGELFF	TGTGCCAGCAGCTTAAAGGGGGGCAGCGGGGAGCTGTTTTTT
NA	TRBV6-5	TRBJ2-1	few	CASSGQQNEQFF	TGTGCCAGCAGTGGACAGCAAAATGAGCAGTTCTTC
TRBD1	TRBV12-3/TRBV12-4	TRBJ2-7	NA	CASSPVTGGPSSYEQYF	TGTGCCAGCAGCCCCGTGACAGGGGGTCCGAGCTCCTACGAGCAGTACTTC
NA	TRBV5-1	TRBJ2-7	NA	CASSRFEQALTYEQYF	TGCGCCAGCAGCAGGTTCGAACAGGCCTTAACCTACGAGCAGTACTTC
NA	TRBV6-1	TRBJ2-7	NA	CASSGGLPAKQYF	TGTGCCAGCAGTGGGGGACTCCCCGCGAAGCAGTACTTC
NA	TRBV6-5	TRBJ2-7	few	CASTRASEQYF	TGTGCCAGCACTCGGGCCTCCGAGCAGTACTTC
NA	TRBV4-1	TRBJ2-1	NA	CASSQGPRVRSYNEQFF	TGCGCCAGCAGCCAAGGGCCTAGGGTTAGGTCCTACAATGAGCAGTTCTTC
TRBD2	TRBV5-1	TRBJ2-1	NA	CASSYATSGRSGEQFF	TGCGCCAGCAGCTACGCGACTAGCGGGAGGTCGGGTGAGCAGTTCTTC
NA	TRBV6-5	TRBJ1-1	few	CASSWGRGGTEAFF	TGTGCCAGCAGTTGGGGTCGGGGCGGCACTGAAGCTTTCTTT
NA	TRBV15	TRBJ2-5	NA	CATSRDEGETQYF	TGTGCCACCAGCAGAGACGAGGGCGAGACCCAGTACTTC
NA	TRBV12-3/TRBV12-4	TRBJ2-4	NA	CASSLMKGRGNIQYF	TGTGCCAGCAGTTTAATGAAGGGACGGGGAAACATTCAGTACTTC
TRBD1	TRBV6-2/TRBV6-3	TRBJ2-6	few	CASSYDRASSGANVLTF	TGTGCCAGCAGTTACGACAGGGCCAGCTCTGGGGCCAACGTCCTGACTTTC
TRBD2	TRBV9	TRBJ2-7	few	CASSAAGTRSHEQYF	TGTGCCAGCAGCGCTGCGGGGACTAGGTCCCACGAGCAGTACTTC
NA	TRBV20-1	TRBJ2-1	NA	CSAEFAEGDFEQFF	TGCAGTGCGGAATTCGCGGAGGGAGATTTTGAGCAGTTCTTC
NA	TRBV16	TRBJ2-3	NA	CASSQSVADTQYF	TGTGCCAGCAGCCAATCGGTCGCAGATACGCAGTATTTT
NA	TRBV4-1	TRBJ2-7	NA	CASSRRVYTENYEQYF	TGCGCCAGCAGCCGAAGAGTATACACTGAAAACTACGAGCAGTACTTC
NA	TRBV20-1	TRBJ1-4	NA	CSARGARGVTNEKLFF	TGCAGTGCTAGAGGCGCGAGGGGGGTAACTAATGAAAAACTGTTTTTT
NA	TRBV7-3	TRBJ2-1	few	CASSLQTINNEQFF	TGTGCCAGCAGCTTACAGACTATTAACAATGAGCAGTTCTTC
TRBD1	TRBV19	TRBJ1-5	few	CASSTQGGQPQHF	TGTGCCAGCAGTACCCAGGGGGGTCAGCCCCAGCATTTT
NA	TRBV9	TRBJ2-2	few	CASSRDGANTGELFF	TGTGCCAGCAGCCGGGACGGAGCGAACACCGGGGAGCTGTTTTTT
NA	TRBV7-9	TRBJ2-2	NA	CASSSGLVAGELFF	TGTGCCAGCAGTTCCGGGCTAGTGGCCGGGGAGCTGTTTTTT
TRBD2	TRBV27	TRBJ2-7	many	CASRGTSGAIYEQYF	TGTGCCAGCCGAGGGACTAGCGGGGCAATCTACGAGCAGTACTTC
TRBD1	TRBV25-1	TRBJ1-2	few	CASRGQGAWGYTF	TGTGCCAGCAGGGGACAGGGGGCGTGGGGCTACACCTTC
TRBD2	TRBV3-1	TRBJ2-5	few	CASGEREWYGETQYF	TGTGCCAGCGGCGAGCGGGAGTGGTACGGAGAGACCCAGTACTTC
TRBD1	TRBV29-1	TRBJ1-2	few	CSVVWGGQGSYGYTF	TGCAGCGTTGTATGGGGGGGACAGGGGAGCTATGGCTACACCTTC
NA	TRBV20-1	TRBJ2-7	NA	CSASGGGPSEQYF	TGCAGTGCTAGTGGGGGTGGGCCCAGCGAGCAGTACTTC
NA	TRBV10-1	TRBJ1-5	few	CASSDGGPQHF	TGCGCCAGCAGTGATGGCGGGCCCCAGCATTTT
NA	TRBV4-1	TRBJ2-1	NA	CASSHPGKQFF	TGCGCCAGCAGCCACCCAGGGAAGCAGTTCTTC
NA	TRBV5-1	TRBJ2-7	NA	CASSLTRPTEGLGEQYF	TGCGCCAGCAGCTTAACTCGGCCGACAGAGGGTCTAGGCGAGCAGTACTTC
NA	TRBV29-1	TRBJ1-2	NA	CSVESWEGGYTF	TGCAGCGTTGAGTCATGGGAAGGTGGCTACACCTTC
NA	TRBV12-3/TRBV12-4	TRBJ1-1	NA	CASTFGGQRTEAFF	TGTGCCAGCACCTTTGGGGGGCAGAGGACTGAAGCTTTCTTT
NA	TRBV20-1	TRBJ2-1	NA	CSARGVGGKSSYNEQFF	TGCAGCGCGAGAGGGGTTGGAGGAAAAAGCTCCTACAATGAGCAGTTCTTC
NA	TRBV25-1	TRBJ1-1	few	CASSELRANTEAFF	TGTGCCAGCAGTGAATTGAGAGCCAACACTGAAGCTTTCTTT
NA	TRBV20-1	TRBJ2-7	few	CSAKSWRSYEQYF	TGCAGTGCTAAATCCTGGAGGTCCTACGAGCAGTACTTC